Sequencing of this TCR beta chain was carried out in a study of blood T cell repertoires in COVID-19 (dated by TCRdb to the early 2020s). For the study in its entirety: The collaborator samples originated in the United States, Italy and Spain and spanned the acute and convalescent phases of COVID-19. Where HLA class I and class II types were available, the types were taken from metadata supplied by the sample provider, not from assay-based typing. The prospective study material was composed of cDNA or gDNA derived from T cells, B-cell-depleted T cells, or PBMCs. The sample metadata nearly always contained a de-identified subject ID, COVID-19 status, age in years and sex. The samples were drawn from two sources: the first 160 participants of the ongoing ImmuneRACE study, and over 950 subjects contributed by 6 global collaborators. The repertoires were made available in a free public database intended to serve as a resource for research on the immune response to SARS-CoV-2. Subjects who had been exposed to COVID-19, were actively infected with it, or had recovered from it provided the deeply sampled blood TCRbeta repertoires that made up the dataset. What the study reported, not specific to this receptor: How much clinical and demographic metadata was included differed by source and by participant, and the metadata was provided uncurated.

This clone was counted a single time. This clone's antigen is unknown. No base qualities exist here, and no much larger clone lies one base off it. The immunoSEQ Assay, a bias-controlled multiplex PCR, was used to amplify TCRbeta CDR3 regions from genomic DNA. The original methods were these. Nucleated cell counts per sample were estimated from amplification of reference gene primers within the assay. Sequence reads were collapsed and filtered to measure the absolute abundance of every unique TCRbeta CDR3 rearrangement. For each sample, productive Simpson clonality was calculated as the square root of Simpson's diversity index over productive rearrangements. TCRdb retrieved this table from immuneACCESS and kept in-frame rearrangements only. Not all clones are present; in checked studies, unresolved V genes account for under half, and no reason is known for the remainder. D and trimming come from the DNA, and the V and J calls and clone size come from that table. The sample table shows approximately 200,000 clones, and approximately 81% are seen once. Around 19% of the sample lies in the top ten.

Enrolling through a virtual design, the prospective study's participants ranged in age from roughly 18 to 90 years and lived across roughly 23 United States geographic areas. In the prospective study, participants were assigned to cohorts based on the clinical history participants reported in a screening survey and a study questionnaire. ImmuneRACE Cohort 3 recovered participants were defined by two consecutive negative NP/OP PCR tests, healthcare professional clearance, or symptom resolution. Mobile phlebotomists in the prospective study collected whole blood, serum and a nasopharyngeal or oropharyngeal swab from every participant. Prospective study participants could optionally give additional blood draws and questionnaires over a roughly 2-month period. Blood samples from the prospective study were shipped frozen or at room temperature prior to DNA extraction. This sequence was found in a man aged 40-49 years who had recovered from COVID-19. The source material was PBMCs or T cells enriched from blood (not recorded which).

The bases are TGTGCCACCAGTGCATGGCTAGCGGGAGGACGCGCTAGCACAGATACGCAGTATTTT. The encoded protein is CATSAWLAGGRASTDTQYF. The sequence links TRBV24-1 to TRBJ2-3; 11 nucleotides in the junction match TRBD2. Taken from the germline V gene, the CDR1 and CDR2 loops are KGHDR and SFDVKD. Reading from cysteine to phenylalanine, the CDR3 counts 19 amino acids. The retained sequence is limited to the CDR3, 57 bases, with the frame set at the first base. Germline trimming: 5 bases from V, 0 bases from J; junction bases outside gene matches: 12.